This T cell receptor (beta chain) stems from a study of cytomegalovirus exposure and HLA in healthy donors. PCR amplification relied on 60 Vbeta primers (plus 13 Jbeta primers). The repertoire was sequenced with immunoSEQ multiplex PCR; TCRdb's copy has only in-frame clones and lacks some. In the table there are a few hundred thousand clones, over 75% of which are singletons. The CDR3 is made up of 16 amino acids. J gave up 4 bases and V 4 bases, and 8 bases lay outside the gene matches. Germline V gene data show CDR1 as SGHNT and CDR2 as YYREEE (reference sequence). The V gene is TRBV5-4, the J gene TRBJ2-3; 11 bases agree with TRBD2. The sequence derives from a girl under 10 years old in good health and CMV-seronegative. The sequenced sample was PBMCs. In DNA form, the CDR3 reads TGTGCCAGCAGCACAAAACTAGCGGGAGAGTCAGATACGCAGTATTTT. This codes for CASSTKLAGESDTQYF.